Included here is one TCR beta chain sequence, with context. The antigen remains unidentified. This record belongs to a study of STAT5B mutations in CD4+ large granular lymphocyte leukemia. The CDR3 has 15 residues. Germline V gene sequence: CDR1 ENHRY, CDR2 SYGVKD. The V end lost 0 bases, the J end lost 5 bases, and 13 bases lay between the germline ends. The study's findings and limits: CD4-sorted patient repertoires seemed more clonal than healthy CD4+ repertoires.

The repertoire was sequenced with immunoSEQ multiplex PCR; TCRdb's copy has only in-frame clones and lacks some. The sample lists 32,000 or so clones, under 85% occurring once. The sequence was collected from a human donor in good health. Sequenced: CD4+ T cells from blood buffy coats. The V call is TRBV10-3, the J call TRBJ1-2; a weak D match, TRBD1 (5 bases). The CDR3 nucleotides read TGTGCCATCAGTGAGTCGGAGGACGAGGGGTATGGCTACACCTTC. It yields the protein CAISESEDEGYGYTF.